The rows below give T cell receptor beta chains drawn from one sample of a study of cytomegalovirus exposure and HLA in healthy donors. Profiling relied on immunoSEQ multiplex PCR, and the TCRdb table lists in-frame clones only, not all of them. The sample yields about 170,000 clones, around 72% seen once. Sequencing was done on a sample of PBMCs. All receptors derive from a man aged 35 to 55 in good health and CMV-seropositive. CDR3s include the opening cysteine and the closing phenylalanine or tryptophan. D genes are given only for firm matches. Size values are once, few and many counts, or a class for expanded clones, and some rows have none.

>TRBJ1-2|NA|few|TRBV5-6
CASSLVARDYGYTF
TGTGCCAGCAGCTTGGTCGCCAGGGACTATGGCTACACCTTC
>TRBJ2-7|NA|NA|TRBV7-9
CASSTVTYEQYF
TGTGCCAGCAGTACTGTAACCTACGAGCAGTACTTC
>TRBJ2-3|TRBD2|NA|TRBV4-3
CASSQAGTIADTQYF
TGCGCCAGCAGCCAAGCCGGGACTATTGCAGATACGCAGTATTTT
>TRBJ2-5|TRBD1|few|TRBV7-2
CASSFLTPQTGDPRETQYF
TGTGCCAGCAGCTTCCTTACCCCCCAGACAGGGGACCCCCGGGAGACCCAGTACTTC
>TRBJ1-1|TRBD1|NA|TRBV27
CASSLAGTVGTEAFF
TGTGCCAGCAGTTTAGCGGGGACAGTGGGGACTGAAGCTTTCTTT
>TRBJ2-5|TRBD2|NA|TRBV19
CASSISRLAGASQETQYF
TGTGCCAGTAGTATATCGCGGCTAGCGGGGGCCAGCCAAGAGACCCAGTACTTC
>TRBJ1-2|TRBD1|few|TRBV6-5
CASSLSTGGYGYTF
TGTGCCAGCAGTCTTTCAACAGGGGGCTATGGCTACACCTTC
>TRBJ1-5|NA|NA|TRBV6-6
CASRGTGSLNQPQHF
TGTGCCAGCAGGGGTACAGGGTCTCTTAATCAGCCCCAGCATTTT
>TRBJ2-7|TRBD1|NA|TRBV2
CATGTGIYEQYF
TGTGCCACCGGGACAGGCATTTACGAGCAGTACTTC
>TRBJ2-3|TRBD1|few|TRBV7-3
CASSSSWDRGDRQYF
TGTGCCAGCAGCTCTTCTTGGGACAGGGGAGATCGTCAGTATTTT
>TRBJ1-1|NA|NA|TRBV15
CATSIRGLEAFF
TGTGCCACCAGCATAAGGGGTCTTGAAGCTTTCTTT
>TRBJ2-7|NA|NA|TRBV11-2
CASSLDLYETAYEQYF
TGTGCCAGCAGCTTAGATCTATATGAGACAGCCTACGAGCAGTACTTC
>TRBJ2-1|NA|NA|TRBV7-9
CASSTTGRDINEQFF
TGTGCCAGCAGCACAACAGGGCGCGATATCAATGAGCAGTTCTTC
>TRBJ1-2|NA|few|TRBV25-1
CASSEPGRLRGYTF
TGTGCCAGCAGTGAACCAGGCCGTCTAAGAGGCTACACCTTC
>TRBJ2-7|TRBD2|NA|TRBV5-4
CASSEPGLAAYEQYF
TGTGCCAGCAGCGAACCGGGACTAGCGGCCTACGAGCAGTACTTC
>TRBJ1-1|NA|NA|TRBV19
CASSSQEGNDNPGTEAFF
TGTGCCAGTAGTTCTCAGGAGGGGAACGATAACCCGGGGACTGAAGCTTTCTTT
>TRBJ1-4|NA|NA|TRBV12-1
CASSFGGEGVFF
TGTGCCAGCAGCTTTGGAGGGGAGGGTGTGTTTTTT
>TRBJ1-1|NA|NA|TRBV19
CASTRGLNTEAFF
TGTGCCAGTACTAGGGGATTGAACACTGAAGCTTTCTTT
>TRBJ2-1|TRBD2|NA|TRBV27
CASSTGTSYNEQFF
TGTGCCAGCAGTACCGGGACTAGTTACAATGAGCAGTTCTTC
>TRBJ2-7|NA|few|TRBV19
CASSISGGEYEQYF
TGTGCCAGTAGTATTTCTGGGGGCGAATACGAGCAGTACTTC
>TRBJ2-5|NA|NA|TRBV9
CASSVEGGGETQYF
TGTGCCAGCAGCGTAGAAGGGGGTGGAGAGACCCAGTACTTC
>TRBJ2-5|TRBD1|NA|TRBV6-6
CASKRQGEETQYF
TGTGCCAGCAAACGACAGGGGGAGGAGACCCAGTACTTC
>TRBJ2-7|TRBD1|few|TRBV7-6
CASSLARDRVYEQYF
TGTGCCAGCAGCTTAGCCCGGGACAGGGTCTACGAGCAGTACTTC
>TRBJ1-2|TRBD1|NA|TRBV6-6
CASSFDSGGNYGYTF
TGTGCCAGCAGTTTCGATTCAGGGGGTAACTATGGCTACACCTTC
>TRBJ1-5|TRBD1|NA|TRBV10-3
CAIRDSDSNQPQHF
TGTGCCATACGGGACAGCGATAGCAATCAGCCCCAGCATTTT
>TRBJ2-7|TRBD1|NA|TRBV2
CASNSGTGIHEQYF
TGTGCCAGCAACTCCGGGACAGGGATCCACGAGCAGTACTTC
>TRBJ1-2|TRBD1|NA|TRBV5-6
CASSIGQGHGYTF
TGTGCCAGCAGCATTGGACAGGGACATGGCTACACCTTC
>TRBJ2-2|NA|NA|TRBV7-9
CASSLGTPNTGELFF
TGTGCCAGCAGCTTAGGGACACCGAACACCGGGGAGCTGTTTTTT
>TRBJ2-3|NA|NA|TRBV5-1
CASSLAQGGGDTQYF
TGCGCCAGCAGCCTGGCGCAGGGAGGAGGGGATACGCAGTATTTT
>TRBJ2-2|NA|NA|TRBV4-1
CASSGPDGELFF
TGCGCCAGCAGCGGGCCTGACGGGGAGCTGTTTTTT
>TRBJ1-1|NA|once|TRBV7-2
CASSLGQLNTEAFF
TGTGCCAGCAGCTTAGGGCAATTGAACACTGAAGCTTTCTTT
>TRBJ2-5|TRBD2|NA|TRBV6-5
CASSWASGGAEETQYF
TGTGCCAGCAGTTGGGCTAGCGGGGGGGCCGAAGAGACCCAGTACTTC
>TRBJ2-6|NA|NA|TRBV2
CASSDRGFSMANVLTF
TGTGCCAGCAGTGATCGAGGGTTTTCAATGGCCAACGTCCTGACTTTC
>TRBJ1-1|NA|NA|TRBV6-1
CASSDGGGNTEAFF
TGTGCCAGCAGTGATGGGGGAGGGAACACTGAAGCTTTCTTT
>TRBJ1-3|NA|NA|TRBV30
CATRHSGNTIYF
TGTGCCACCCGACACTCTGGAAACACCATATATTTT
>TRBJ2-7|NA|NA|TRBV27
CASSLPSGPPYEQYF
TGTGCCAGCAGTTTGCCCAGCGGGCCTCCCTACGAGCAGTACTTC
>TRBJ1-1|NA|NA|TRBV30
CAWSVGVGWDEAFF
TGTGCCTGGAGTGTAGGGGTGGGGTGGGATGAAGCTTTCTTT
>TRBJ2-5|TRBD1|NA|TRBV5-4
CASSTTDRDPSYF
TGTGCCAGCAGCACGACGGACAGGGACCCGTCGTACTTC
>TRBJ2-2|NA|NA|TRBV19
CASSIGGTNTGELFF
TGTGCCAGTAGTATCGGAGGGACGAACACCGGGGAGCTGTTTTTT
>TRBJ1-1|TRBD1|once|TRBV29-1
CSGAGALTGVDTEAFF
TGCAGCGGCGCGGGGGCCCTGACAGGGGTGGACACTGAAGCTTTCTTT
>TRBJ1-4|TRBD1|few|TRBV27
CASSIQGVLTTNEKLFF
TGTGCCAGCAGCATACAGGGGGTCCTAACAACTAATGAAAAACTGTTTTTT
>TRBJ1-1|TRBD1|few|TRBV7-9
CASSINRGTEAFF
TGTGCCAGCAGCATCAACAGGGGCACTGAAGCTTTCTTT
>TRBJ1-3|NA|NA|TRBV7-8
CASSDVGLGNTIYF
TGTGCCAGCAGCGATGTGGGGCTGGGAAACACCATATATTTT
>TRBJ2-2|NA|few|TRBV7-2
CASSPIGELFF
TGTGCCAGCAGCCCCATCGGGGAGCTGTTTTTT
>TRBJ1-2|NA|NA|TRBV7-9
CASSLAPGGYTF
TGTGCCAGCAGCTTAGCGCCCGGGGGCTACACCTTC